This entry lists 14 T cell receptor beta chains sequenced from one sample in a study of tumor-infiltrating lymphocytes in primary liver carcinoma. The researchers produced TCR beta cDNA from 450 to 600 ng total RNA with a constant-region primer. Modified slightly, ARM-PCR produced TCR beta libraries over three nested multiplex PCR rounds. The first two PCR rounds used TRBV1-TRBV30 forward primers with a C-beta reverse primer, nine to ten cycles each. TCRdb processed the multiplex PCR reads anew with MiXCR; each CDR3 protein has one entry. The sample carries roughly 100,000 distinct CDR3 sequences, about 70% recorded once. The source material, roughly 18-30 mg of unsorted bulk tissue, was used to co-extract RNA and DNA. Sequencing was carried out using liver tumor tissue from sampling region 2. The subset denotes: tumor region T2, inferior pole. These receptors originate from a woman aged 60-75 years with primary liver carcinoma and hepatitis B virus infection.

A single count supports this clonotype. One end of the junction does not line up with germline, which may come from a read error. The chain joins TRBV4-2 to TRBJ2-7; no firm D call. Germline V gene data show CDR1 as LGHNA and CDR2 as YNFKEQ. This CDR3 spans 15 amino acids. CDR3 nucleotides: TGTGCCAGCAGCCTACTACCTAGGAGCTCCTATGAGCTGTACTTC. This translates into CASSLLPRSSYELYF.

A word on this clonotype: A much larger clone is a single base away; this may be a read error. This chain links TRBV2 with TRBJ2-3, with D perhaps TRBD1 (5 bases). CDR1 SNHLY and CDR2 FYNNEI come from the germline V gene. This CDR3 has 14 residues. The V gene lost 4 bases and the J gene lost 1 base, with 9 bases spanning the gap. Written as DNA, the CDR3 is TGTGCCAGCAGTGTAGACAGTGGCACAGATACGCAGTATTTT. Translating it yields CASSVDSGTDTQYF.

V gene TRBV4-1 combines with J gene TRBJ2-3; 8 bases agree with TRBD2. Germline V lookup: CDR1 MGHRA, CDR2 YSYEKL. J was trimmed by 2 bases and V by 0 bases; bases with no gene match: 7. The CDR3 extends over 17 amino acids. The CDR3 nucleotides are TGCGCCAGCAGCCAAGAAACACCGGGAGGGAACACAGATACGCAGTATTTT. Translated: CASSQETPGGNTDTQYF.

A note on this clonotype: One end of the junction is discordant with germline, which a read error may explain. The J gene is TRBJ2-1, the V gene TRBV6-5, with a weak D call TRBD2 (6 bases). Per the germline V gene, CDR1 is MNHEY and CDR2 is SVGAGI. This CDR3 contains 14 residues. CDR3 bases: TGTACCAGCAGTCCGGGACTCTCTAGGAATGAGCATTTCTTC. Amino acids: CTSSPGLSRNEHFF.

This chain links TRBV11-2 with TRBJ1-6, with TRBD1 identical over 7 bases. J was trimmed by 7 bases and V by 1 base; bases with no gene match: 4. This CDR3 comprises 15 residues. Germline V CDR1 and CDR2: SGHAT, FQNNGV. The CDR3 nucleotides are TGTGCCAGCAGCTTAGGCAAGGGGGCCAATTCACCCCTCCACTTT. Translating it yields CASSLGKGANSPLHF.

This clonotype was seen ten or more times. The J gene is TRBJ1-3, the V gene TRBV4-1; 10 bases are shared with TRBD1. Germline CDR1 and CDR2: MGHRA and YSYEKL. This CDR3 is 16 amino acids long. With V trimmed by 1 base and J by 7 bases, 7 bases remained unmatched. CDR3 protein: CASSQAGQGGGNTIYF. The CDR3 nucleotides read TGCGCCAGCAGCCAAGCCGGACAGGGGGGTGGTAACACCATATATTTT.

The CDR3 sequence is CASSLAGGIDTDTQYF. CDR3 sequence (DNA): TGTGCCAGCAGCTTAGCTGGCGGGATTGACACAGATACGCAGTATTTT. The gene calls are TRBV11-2 and TRBJ2-3; tentative D call: TRBD2 (6 bases). There are 16 residues in the CDR3. With 1 base removed from V and 2 bases from J, the gap between germline ends came to 13 bases. The germline CDR1 and CDR2 sequences are SGHAT and FQNNGV.

With regard to this clonotype: No conserved phenylalanine or tryptophan is present at the end of the CDR3, so a read error is the likely explanation. Because the CDR3's place on the DNA is in doubt, the DNA is left out and the CDR3 is given as listed by TCRdb. The chain employs TRBV11-1 and TRBJ2-5; TRBD1 is taken as the D call from the table, unchecked against the DNA. Germline V lookup: CDR1 SGHAT, CDR2 FQDESV (reference sequence). The CDR3 spans 15 amino acids, including both terminal residues. The chain's CDR3 is CASSLGVQARETHYL.

V gene TRBV7-9 combines with J gene TRBJ2-5, with TRBD1 matching 7 bases. Per the germline V gene, CDR1 is SEHNR and CDR2 is FQNEAQ (reference sequence). The CDR3 is made up of 14 amino acids. Trimming at V came to 6 bases and at J to 1 base, leaving 5 bases not matched to a gene. The DNA of the CDR3 is TGTGCCAGCAGTCCCGGGACAGCCCAAGAGACCCAGTACTTC. Translating it yields CASSPGTAQETQYF.

J is TRBJ2-2 and V is TRBV19; TRBD2 aligns across 8 bases. The CDR3 runs to 15 residues. Germline CDR1 reads LNHDA; CDR2 reads SQIVND (reference sequence). V trimming: 7 bases; J trimming: 9 bases; junction bases outside the gene matches: 13. CDR3 nucleotide sequence: TGTGCCAGTAACGCTAGCGGGTCGGGGACCTGGGAGCTGTTTTTT. Translating gives CASNASGSGTWELFF.

Regarding this clonotype: A read error may explain this, as a much larger clone is one base away. The genes are TRBV5-1 and TRBJ2-3; D gene unclear. The CDR3 totals 15 residues. Trimming removed 1 base from V and 5 bases from J, with 14 bases in between. CDR1 is SGHRS and CDR2 is YFSETQ in the germline V gene. CDR3 sequence (DNA): TGCGCCAGCAGCTTGTCGGGCCAGCCCTTAGATACGCAGTATTTT. It codes for CASSLSGQPLDTQYF.

This clonotype was detected many times. The limits of the CDR3 on the DNA are not certain, so only TCRdb's listed CDR3 is given. V gene TRBV6-2 or TRBV6-3 combines with J gene TRBJ2-1; the DNA was not used to check the table's D call, TRBD2. Germline V gives CDR1 MNHEY, CDR2 SVGEGT. The length of the CDR3 is 16 amino acids, counting both ends. The CDR3: CASSTSTSGAYNEQFF.

Of note for this clonotype: This could be a read error, since a much larger clone is one nucleotide away. This chain links TRBV28 with TRBJ2-1; possibly TRBD1 or TRBD2 for D (5 bases each). Germline loops: CDR1 MDHEN, CDR2 SYDVKM. CDR3 length equals 13 residues. The CDR3 region has the DNA TGTGTCAGCATGGTCCCCGGGGCCAATGAGCAGTTCTTC. Translating it yields CVSMVPGANEQFF.

This clonotype has more than one count but fewer than ten. The genes are TRBV28 and TRBJ2-5; TRBD1 matches at 7 bases. CDR1 and CDR2 (germline): MDHEN, SYDVKM. V shed 6 bases and J 2 bases; nucleotides not matched to a gene: 9. This CDR3 has 15 residues. The DNA of the CDR3 is TGTGCCAGCAGACCCGAGACAGGGTGGCAAGAGACCCAGTACTTC. Protein product: CASRPETGWQETQYF.